A single sample gave rise to the 25 T cell receptor beta chains below, sequenced in a study of blood T cells in healthy people across ages (dated by TCRdb to between 2014 and 2016). The receptor library was made with 5' RACE. Sequencing was performed on an Illumina HiSeq 2500. A second PCR of roughly 6 to 11 cycles was run with a J-beta primer mix and a sample-barcoded 5' primer. In-frame beta chains were kept once TCRdb had trimmed the public reads at Q25 with fastp and called clones with MiXCR. CDR3 protein duplicates are merged, each entry listing the most common genes and DNA. Across this sample there are around 1.5 million distinct CDR3 sequences, with roughly 32% seen only once. The ten largest clones capture roughly 12% of the sample. Sequencing input: blood. These TCRs come from a woman in her twenties or thirties in good health.

This clonotype was seen at least ten times. The chain employs TRBV10-3 and TRBJ2-7; D is possibly TRBD2 (5 bases). Germline CDR1 is ENHRY and CDR2 is SYGVKD. This CDR3 is 11 amino acids long. V was trimmed by 10 bases and J by 1 base, leaving 8 bases between them. CDR3 sequence reads: CATGDSYEQYF. CDR3 sequence (DNA): TGTGCCACCGGGGATTCCTACGAGCAGTACTTC.

As regards this clonotype: Possible read error: a much larger clone is one base away. The chain recombines TRBV20-1 with TRBJ2-7; the D gene is possibly TRBD2 (6 bases). Germline V gene data show CDR1 as DFQATT and CDR2 as SNEGSKA (reference sequence). CDR3 length equals 14 residues. The V and J ends lost 5 bases and 6 bases respectively, with 20 bases between them. The chain's CDR3 is CSAPKGGEPCEQYF. Written as DNA, the CDR3 is TGCAGTGCTCCCAAAGGCGGGGAACCCTGCGAGCAGTACTTC.

In this sample, this clonotype turned up a few times. The chain is built from TRBV20-1 and TRBJ2-1; 8 bases match TRBD2. V lost 0 bases and J lost 7; bases outside the gene matches: 11. The CDR3 has 16 amino acids. Germline V gene sequence: CDR1 DFQATT, CDR2 SNEGSKA (reference sequence). The CDR3 DNA follows: TGCAGTGCTAGAGATACTAGGAGCGGGAGTGGAAATGAGCAGTTCTTC. Amino acids: CSARDTRSGSGNEQFF.

This clonotype has just a few counts. The V and J genes are TRBV5-1 and TRBJ2-3; 7 bases are shared with TRBD1. Germline V gene lookup returns CDR1 SGHRS and CDR2 YFSETQ. V shed 0 bases, J shed 2 bases, and the junction held 6 bases outside the gene matches. This CDR3 spans 16 amino acids. Here the CDR3 DNA reads TGCGCCAGCAGCTTGGGGGACAGTAGTTACACAGATACGCAGTATTTT. Residues: CASSLGDSSYTDTQYF.

Concerning this clonotype itself: An end of the junction differs from the germline gene, which may be a read error. The gene calls are TRBV6-1 and TRBJ2-7; 10 bases fit TRBD1. The germline V gene has CDR1 MNHNS and CDR2 SASEGT. The CDR3 runs 14 residues. The CDR3 nucleotides read TGTGCCGGCAGCAGCGACAGGGGGCTCTACGAGCAGTACTTC. It translates to CAGSSDRGLYEQYF.

This clonotype was observed many times. The rearrangement links TRBV29-1 to TRBJ2-1; D uncertain. V dropped 7 bases and J dropped 5 bases, with 12 bases sitting between them. Germline assignment: CDR1 SQVTM and CDR2 ANQGSEA. The CDR3 sequence is 12 residues long. For the CDR3, the DNA is TGCAGCGCTGGATGGGGTAACAATGAGCAGTTCTTC. The encoded protein is CSAGWGNNEQFF.

The J gene is TRBJ2-1, the V gene TRBV27; D remains ambiguous. In germline, CDR1 is MNHEY, CDR2 SMNVEV (reference sequence). The CDR3 is made up of 13 amino acids. V was clipped by 7 bases and J by 4 bases, with 11 bases between them. In DNA, the CDR3 is TGTGCCAGCATGAGGATCTCATACAATGAGCAGTTCTTC. This codes for CASMRISYNEQFF.

This clonotype came up many times. The chain is built from TRBV20-1 and TRBJ2-3, with 8 nucleotides matching TRBD2. Germline CDR1 is DFQATT and CDR2 is SNEGSKA (reference sequence). The CDR3 runs to 13 residues. J was trimmed by 2 bases and V by 6 bases; bases with no gene match: 4. The CDR3 DNA sequence: TGCAGTGCCGGTAGCGGGAACACAGATACGCAGTATTTT. Its protein product is CSAGSGNTDTQYF.

The rearrangement links TRBV11-3 to TRBJ2-7; no definite D call. The CDR3 contains 15 residues. V gave up 1 base and J gave up 2 bases, with 12 bases separating them. Germline V CDR1 and CDR2: SGHNT, YENEEA. CDR3 amino acids: CASSLVWNLAYEQYF. CDR3 in DNA: TGTGCCAGCAGCTTAGTCTGGAATTTAGCCTACGAGCAGTACTTC.

V usage is TRBV6-1 and J usage is TRBJ2-7; D not certain. Trimming removed 3 bases at V and 1 base at J, with 10 bases between. The CDR3 sequence is 14 residues long. Germline values: CDR1 MNHNS, CDR2 SASEGT. Here the CDR3 reads CASSDQAESYEQYF. The CDR3 nucleotides read TGTGCCAGCAGTGACCAGGCCGAGTCCTACGAGCAGTACTTC.

This clonotype was seen many times. This chain joins TRBV3-1 and TRBJ2-5; D call uncertain. CDR3 size: 15 residues. Trimming shortened V by 0 bases and J by 1 base, and 9 bases separated the two germline ends. Germline V CDR1 and CDR2: LGHDT, YNNKEL (reference sequence). This CDR3 reads CASSQDPVLQETQYF. In nucleotides, the CDR3 is TGTGCCAGCAGCCAAGACCCCGTCCTCCAAGAGACCCAGTACTTC.

The rearrangement joins TRBV5-1 to TRBJ2-1; 7 bases agree with TRBD2. The germline V gene encodes CDR1 SGHRS and CDR2 YFSETQ. The CDR3 has 17 amino acids. V lost 1 base, J lost 3 bases, and 10 bases stayed unmatched. CDR3 sequence (DNA): TGCGCCAGCAGCTTGATTCCGGGGGGAGATATCTACAATGAGCAGTTCTTC. Residues: CASSLIPGGDIYNEQFF.

This clonotype was observed a handful of times. The rearrangement uses TRBV6-1 and TRBJ2-1, with 7 nucleotides matching TRBD2. The CDR3 has 14 residues. The germline CDR1 and CDR2 sequences are MNHNS and SASEGT. Trimming took 8 bases from V and 4 from J; bases not matched to a gene: 8. The CDR3 DNA reads as TGTGCCAGCGACGGGGGGTTTGGTTACAATGAGCAGTTCTTC. Translating it yields CASDGGFGYNEQFF.

A few counts support this clonotype. The chain couples TRBV20-1 to TRBJ2-5; 9 bases match TRBD2. The CDR3 spans 15 residues. In germline, CDR1 is DFQATT, CDR2 SNEGSKA (reference sequence). V trimming: 6 bases; J trimming: 0 bases; junction bases outside the gene matches: 8. The DNA for the CDR3 is TGCAGTGCCCGCGGACTAGCGATCTACCAAGAGACCCAGTACTTC. Residues: CSARGLAIYQETQYF.

This clonotype was seen only a few times. The V gene is TRBV27, the J gene TRBJ2-7; no firm D call. Trimming stripped 6 bases from V and 0 bases from J, with 9 bases between. Germline-derived CDR1 and CDR2 are MNHEY and SMNVEV (reference sequence). CDR3 length equals 13 residues. CDR3 sequence reads: CASSMASSYEQYF. The CDR3 coding sequence is TGTGCCAGCAGCATGGCAAGCTCCTACGAGCAGTACTTC.

In its sample, this clonotype was seen a few times. The chain recombines TRBV13 with TRBJ2-7; TRBD2 agrees at 12 bases. CDR3 length: 21 residues. V shed 1 base, J shed 0 bases, and the junction held 16 bases outside the gene matches. Germline V CDR1 and CDR2: PRHDT, FYEKMQ (reference sequence). CDR3 residues: CASSLALPSGRALQSSYEQYF. The CDR3 coding sequence is TGTGCCAGCAGCTTAGCCCTACCTAGCGGGAGGGCCCTCCAGAGCTCCTACGAGCAGTACTTC.

The chain is built from TRBV7-9 and TRBJ2-7; 12 bases map to TRBD2. The J segment lost 6 bases and the V segment lost 8 bases, leaving 2 bases of the junction unmatched. The germline V gene encodes CDR1 SEHNR and CDR2 FQNEAQ (reference sequence). The CDR3 has 12 residues. This CDR3 reads CASGLAGLEQYF. CDR3 sequence (DNA): TGTGCCAGCGGACTAGCGGGGCTCGAGCAGTACTTC. The full variable domain, its missing parts supplied by reference TRBV7-9 and TRBJ2-7, is DTGVSQNPRHKITKRGQNVTFRCDPISEHNRLYWYRQTLGQGPEFLTYFQNEAQLEKSRLLSDRFSAERPKGSFSTLEIQRTEQGDSAMYLCASGLAGLEQYFGPGTRLTVT.

Ten or more counts support this clonotype. This chain connects TRBV9 to TRBJ1-2; D is perhaps TRBD1 (6 bases). V lost 3 bases to trimming and J lost 3 bases, with 15 bases between them. From germline, CDR1 is SGDLS and CDR2 YYNGEE. The CDR3 is 15 amino acids. CDR3: CASSGDTNRDYGYTF. CDR3 DNA sequence: TGTGCCAGCAGCGGGGACACTAACCGGGACTATGGCTACACCTTC.

The J gene is TRBJ2-5, the V gene TRBV12-3 or TRBV12-4; a possible D gene is TRBD2 (6 bases). The CDR3 spans 15 residues. Deletions cut 3 bases from V and 5 bases from J, with 16 bases between. CDR3 nucleotide sequence: TGTGCCAGCAGTTTCGGGGCTCCCCGGGGGGAGACCCAGTACTTC. This translates into CASSFGAPRGETQYF.

The chain combines TRBV15 with TRBJ2-1; D is uncertain. CDR1 is LNHNV and CDR2 is YYDKDF in the germline V gene (reference sequence). V was shortened by 0 bases and J by 8 bases, with 17 bases between the two germline ends. The CDR3 is 16 amino acids. The chain's CDR3 is CATSRDQTLINDEQFF. The CDR3 DNA sequence: TGTGCCACCAGCAGAGATCAAACACTGATTAACGATGAGCAGTTCTTC.

The chain employs TRBV18 and TRBJ1-2; possibly TRBD1 for D (5 bases). The CDR3 is 13 residues long. Per the germline V gene, CDR1 is KGHSH and CDR2 is LQKENI. With 2 bases removed from V and 4 bases from J, the gap between germline ends came to 8 bases. Here the CDR3 reads CASSPMGLYGYTF. For the CDR3, the DNA is TGTGCCAGCTCACCAATGGGGCTCTATGGCTACACCTTC.

This clonotype has only one observation. This chain connects TRBV6-5 to TRBJ2-5; a weak D match, TRBD2 (6 bases). The V gene lost 6 bases and the J gene lost 11 bases, with 16 bases spanning the gap. This CDR3 region has 12 residues. CDR1 and CDR2 (germline): MNHEY, SVGAGI. CDR3 bases: TGTGCCAGCAGCGGGGACTGGAATGAGCAGTACTTC. Protein: CASSGDWNEQYF.

This clonotype was counted a few times. One end of the junction does not line up with germline, which may come from a read error. The chain carries TRBV6-1 and TRBJ2-1, with TRBD2 as a possible D gene (5 bases). The CDR3 is made up of 17 amino acids. CDR1 is MNHNS and CDR2 is SASEGT in the germline V gene. In nucleotides, the CDR3 is TGTGCCAGCAGTGCAGAGCGGTACCCTAACTCCTGCAATGAGCAGTTCTTC. Translated, it gives CASSAERYPNSCNEQFF.

The chain links TRBV6-5 to TRBJ2-1; D not certain. The CDR3 is 13 amino acids. V gave up 8 bases and J gave up 2 bases, with 10 bases separating them. From germline, CDR1 is MNHEY and CDR2 SVGAGI. The chain's CDR3 is CASSPLPYNEQFF. The DNA for the CDR3 is TGTGCCAGCTCCCCGTTACCCTACAATGAGCAGTTCTTC.

This chain connects TRBV20-1 to TRBJ1-6; no reliable D call. CDR1 is DFQATT, CDR2 SNEGSKA, per germline (reference sequence). There are 14 residues in the CDR3. V lost 5 bases, J lost 0 bases, and 8 bases lay in between. CDR3 sequence reads: CSAPGSSYNSPLHF. DNA of the CDR3: TGCAGTGCTCCGGGGTCCTCCTATAATTCACCCCTCCACTTT.